A selection of T cell receptor beta chains follows, all from one sample in a study of T cells in tuberculosis. Using immunoSEQ multiplex PCR, the repertoire was profiled, and TCRdb retains in-frame clones only, with some absent. The data contain about 35,000 clones, about 90% of them singletons. The source material was PBMCs, sampled at tuberculosis diagnosis. The receptor set was obtained from an adult with tuberculosis. Both conserved end residues are part of each CDR3. The D gene is left open where the match is weak. Only some rows state a clone size, as once, few, many or a class for expanded clones.

v_call	clone_size	j_call	cdr3_length	d_call	cdr3_aa	cdr3_nt
TRBV30	few	TRBJ1-4	16	NA	CASRLRQGATNEKLFF	TGTGCCTCGAGGTTACGTCAGGGCGCAACTAATGAAAAACTGTTTTTT
TRBV28	NA	TRBJ1-2	15	NA	CASSLSFRGGYGYTF	TGTGCCAGCAGTTTGAGTTTCCGGGGGGGCTATGGCTACACCTTC
TRBV5-1	NA	TRBJ1-6	15	TRBD1	CASSLGTGVNSPLHF	TGCGCCAGCAGCTTGGGGACAGGGGTAAATTCACCCCTCCACTTT
TRBV5-4	NA	TRBJ2-7	16	NA	CASSLGLGSTTYEQYF	TGTGCCAGCAGCTTGGGCCTTGGGAGCACCACCTACGAGCAGTACTTC
TRBV28	NA	TRBJ2-7	15	NA	CASSFNAGPSYEQYF	TGTGCCAGCAGTTTTAACGCGGGCCCCAGCTACGAGCAGTACTTC
TRBV10-3	NA	TRBJ1-3	14	NA	CAIRGESSGNTIYF	TGTGCCATCAGAGGGGAAAGCTCTGGAAACACCATATATTTT
TRBV4-3	NA	TRBJ2-6	16	NA	CASSQNRDSGANVLTF	TGCGCCAGCAGCCAAAACAGGGACTCTGGGGCCAACGTCCTGACTTTC
TRBV19	NA	TRBJ2-7	15	TRBD2	CASSWVLAGSYEQYF	TGTGCCAGTAGTTGGGTCCTAGCGGGGAGCTACGAGCAGTACTTC
TRBV7-8	NA	TRBJ1-1	13	TRBD1	CASSPRDRRKAFF	TGTGCCAGCAGCCCCCGGGACAGGAGGAAAGCTTTCTTT
TRBV29-1	NA	TRBJ2-7	14	NA	CSVPMGTDYYEQYF	TGCAGCGTCCCCATGGGGACTGACTACTACGAGCAGTACTTC
TRBV7-2	NA	TRBJ2-3	14	NA	CASSWGHSTDTQYF	TGTGCCAGCAGCTGGGGACACAGCACAGATACGCAGTATTTT
TRBV5-5	NA	TRBJ2-2	15	NA	CASSSTLALAGELFF	TGTGCCAGCAGCTCTACACTAGCTTTGGCCGGGGAGCTGTTTTTT
TRBV5-4	NA	TRBJ1-2	15	NA	CASSLAGQGGSGYTF	TGTGCCAGCAGCTTGGCTGGGCAGGGAGGTTCCGGCTACACCTTC
TRBV28	once	TRBJ2-5	16	TRBD2	CASSLSSGEDQETQYF	TGTGCCAGCAGTTTATCTAGCGGCGAAGACCAAGAGACCCAGTACTTC
TRBV7-6	NA	TRBJ2-2	17	TRBD1	CASSLNLVGGSAGELFF	TGTGCCAGCAGCTTGAATCTTGTAGGGGGCTCGGCCGGGGAGCTGTTTTTT
TRBV5-6	NA	TRBJ1-1	15	NA	CASSLGGPGYTEAFF	TGTGCCAGCAGCTTGGGGGGTCCAGGGTACACTGAAGCTTTCTTT
TRBV7-9	NA	TRBJ2-3	16	TRBD2	CASSLLAGGPSDTQYF	TGTGCCAGCAGTTTACTAGCGGGGGGGCCATCAGATACGCAGTATTTT
TRBV27	NA	TRBJ1-1	13	TRBD1	CASGTGMGTEAFF	TGTGCCAGCGGGACAGGGATGGGCACTGAAGCTTTCTTT
TRBV7-3	once	TRBJ2-3	14	NA	CASSSDSHPDTQYF	TGTGCCAGCAGCTCTGACTCACACCCAGATACGCAGTATTTT
TRBV6-1	few	TRBJ1-2	14	NA	CASSPDSVLGGYTF	TGTGCCAGCAGTCCGGACAGCGTCCTAGGGGGCTACACCTTC
TRBV27	NA	TRBJ2-3	18	TRBD2	CASSLYWTSGKVTDTQYF	TGTGCCAGCAGTTTATATTGGACTAGCGGGAAGGTCACAGATACGCAGTATTTT
TRBV5-4	few	TRBJ2-1	14	TRBD2	CASSRDGRVNEQFF	TGTGCCAGCAGCCGGGACGGGAGGGTAAATGAGCAGTTCTTC